A selection of T cell receptor beta chains follows, all from one sample in a study of CD8 T cells in Susac syndrome. TCRdb re-called the immunoSEQ multiplex PCR reads with MiXCR, one entry per CDR3 protein. Of 180,000 or so distinct CDR3 sequences in the sample, 90% to 95% were seen once. Sequencing was done on a sample of CD4+ T cells from PBMCs. Source of these receptors: a human donor in good health. Each CDR3 is given without its conserved first and last residue. The order of the fields is J gene, V gene, CDR3 protein.

TRBJ2-5 | TRBV7-3 | ASSQGLAGDVETQY
TRBJ1-4 | TRBV6-1 | ASRATQGTNEKLF
TRBJ1-2 | TRBV16 | ASSQSEGAGGYGYT
TRBJ1-1 | TRBV9 | ASSTGDYEAF
TRBJ1-5 | TRBV15 | ATSRGDQPQH
TRBJ1-5 | TRBV6-1 | ASSEHQNSNQPQH
TRBJ1-6 | TRBV6-2/TRBV6-3 | ASSRDRGASPLH
TRBJ2-1 | TRBV29-1 | SVGTGGWEQF
TRBJ2-1 | TRBV2 | ASTLSRHNEQF
TRBJ2-3 | TRBV7-3 | ASSFGLAGGEDTQY
TRBJ2-3 | TRBV5-6 | ASSFRRQPLPLTDTQY
TRBJ1-2 | TRBV5-4 | ASSLGGSYGYT
TRBJ1-1 | TRBV2 | ASSGMGVDTEAF
TRBJ1-2 | TRBV29-1 | SVQPGANNYGYT
TRBJ2-1 | TRBV14 | ASSQVAGAGVNEQF
TRBJ1-1 | TRBV6-1 | ASSLPLWGLDTEAF
TRBJ1-1 | TRBV18 | ASSPSGALNTEAF
TRBJ1-5 | TRBV30 | AWSPDSDQPQH
TRBJ1-6 | TRBV2 | ASRKDWTNSPLH
TRBJ1-2 | TRBV4-3 | ASSQEPTGYGYT
TRBJ1-2 | TRBV20-1 | SASYESYGYT
TRBJ1-1 | TRBV19 | ATRYAGRGLTEAF
TRBJ2-5 | TRBV29-1 | STTSGGAVETQY
TRBJ1-6 | TRBV25-1 | ASSEFDSLH
TRBJ1-5 | TRBV30 | AWSVPGQLTNQPQH
TRBJ2-7 | TRBV7-9 | ASSWILQQNEQY
TRBJ2-1 | TRBV12-3/TRBV12-4 | ASSPRGANEQF
TRBJ2-3 | TRBV7-2 | ASSLVAADTQY
TRBJ1-2 | TRBV20-1 | SARDWGGTNNYGYT
TRBJ2-5 | TRBV28 | ASSGTGGAGRETQY